These 18 T cell receptor beta chains were all obtained from the same sample, sequenced in a study of cytotoxic CD8 clonotypes in ibrutinib-treated CLL. The data were produced by immunoSEQ multiplex PCR, yet TCRdb's version contains in-frame clones alone and is incomplete. The repertoire includes 45,000 to 60,000 clones, roughly 50% of them detected once, and about a fifth sits in the top ten. The sequencing here drew on PBMCs, taken after 24 months of ibrutinib treatment. All receptors come from a human donor with chronic lymphocytic leukemia.

V and J are TRBV28 and TRBJ2-3, with TRBD2 identical over 7 bases. The CDR3 has 16 amino acids. Germline CDR1 is MDHEN and CDR2 is SYDVKM. The trim removed 5 bases at V and 1 base at J, leaving 9 bases unmatched. The CDR3 nucleotides read TGTGCCAGCAGTCGCGTAAAAACTAGCGGCACAGATACGCAGTATTTT. It specifies CASSRVKTSGTDTQYF. The full variable domain, rest sourced from reference TRBV28 and TRBJ2-3, is DVKVTQSSRYLVKRTGEKVFLECVQDMDHENMFWYRQDPGLGLRLIYFSYDVKMKEKGDIPEGYSVSREKKERFSLILESASTNQTSMYLCASSRVKTSGTDTQYFGPGTRLTVL.

The CDR3 is CASSPAGLAGNNEQFF. Written as DNA, the CDR3 is TGTGCCAGCAGCCCGGCAGGGCTAGCGGGCAACAATGAGCAGTTCTTC. The rearrangement uses TRBV7-2 and TRBJ2-1; TRBD2 matches 8 bases. CDR3 size: 16 residues. Germline V CDR1 and CDR2: SGHTA, FQGNSA. The V and J ends lost 5 bases and 5 bases, in that order; junction bases with no gene match: 11.

The J gene is TRBJ1-2, the V gene TRBV5-4; maybe TRBD1 (5 bases). V shed 6 bases and J shed 0 bases, with 15 bases lying between them. The CDR3 has 15 amino acids. CDR1 is SGHNT, CDR2 YYREEE, per germline (reference sequence). The CDR3 DNA follows: TGTGCCAGCACTCAAGCTGGGGGGACTAACTATGGCTACACCTTC. Amino acids: CASTQAGGTNYGYTF.

The gene calls are TRBV11-2 and TRBJ1-4; 9 bases are a match to TRBD1. The CDR3 has 17 residues. CDR1 SGHAT and CDR2 FQNNGV come from the germline V gene. Trimming took 4 bases from V and 6 from J; bases not matched to a gene: 12. CDR3 residues: CASSSRPGQGMDEKLFF. DNA of the CDR3: TGTGCCAGCAGCTCTCGCCCGGGACAGGGAATGGATGAAAAACTGTTTTTT. The full variable domain, rest sourced from reference TRBV11-2 and TRBJ1-4, is EAGVAQSPRYKIIEKRQSVAFWCNPISGHATLYWYQQILGQGPKLLIQFQNNGVVDDSQLPKDRFSAERLKGVDSTLKIQPAKLEDSAVYLCASSSRPGQGMDEKLFFGSGTQLSVL.

This clone was counted many times. The V gene is TRBV19, the J gene TRBJ1-3, with unresolved D. The V gene lost 4 bases and the J gene lost 2 bases, with 3 bases spanning the gap. The CDR3 sequence is 12 residues long. Germline V CDR1 and CDR2: LNHDA, SQIVND (reference sequence). This CDR3 reads CASSRAGNTIYF. The CDR3 DNA sequence: TGTGCCAGTAGTAGGGCTGGAAACACCATATATTTT.

This chain connects TRBV28 to TRBJ1-2; weak D call: TRBD1 (5 bases). The ends were cut back, 2 bases at V and 3 bases at J, with 10 bases in the middle. The CDR3 totals 14 residues. Germline V gene data show CDR1 as MDHEN and CDR2 as SYDVKM. In DNA form, the CDR3 reads TGTGCCAGCAGTTTAGGCAGGGTAGACTATGGCTACACCTTC. Its protein product is CASSLGRVDYGYTF.

The chain has TRBV11-2 and TRBJ2-7; no firm D call. The CDR3 spans 13 residues. The germline V gene encodes CDR1 SGHAT and CDR2 FQNNGV. The V and J ends lost 5 bases and 2 bases respectively, with 10 bases between them. The CDR3 sequence: CASSHGEPYEQYF. CDR3 DNA: TGTGCCAGCAGCCACGGAGAGCCCTACGAGCAGTACTTC.

This clone was recorded a few times. The gene calls are TRBV6-5 and TRBJ1-2, with D possibly being TRBD1 (6 bases). CDR3 length: 14 amino acids. Germline values: CDR1 MNHEY, CDR2 SVGAGI. V was pared by 6 bases and J by 0 bases, with 11 bases between. The CDR3 sequence is CASSRYRANYGYTF. DNA of the CDR3: TGTGCCAGCAGCCGCTACAGGGCTAACTATGGCTACACCTTC.

V is TRBV7-2 and J is TRBJ2-3; 7 bases agree with TRBD2. Germline trimming cut 0 bases from V and 6 bases from J; bases unmatched to any gene: 6. Germline CDR1 SGHTA, CDR2 FQGNSA. The CDR3 covers 15 residues. The CDR3 is CASSLALGRRDTQYF. The CDR3 DNA is TGTGCCAGCAGCTTAGCCCTCGGGAGGCGGGATACGCAGTATTTT.

V is TRBV5-8 and J is TRBJ2-7; D gene ambiguous. Germline assignment: CDR1 SGHTS and CDR2 YDEGEE. The CDR3 contains 10 residues. The ends were cut back, 1 base at V and 4 bases at J, with 0 bases in the middle. DNA of the CDR3: TGTGCCAGCAGCTTGTACGAGCAGTACGTC. It yields the protein CASSLYEQYV.

This clone was observed many times. V gene TRBV5-1 combines with J gene TRBJ1-1; a possible D gene is TRBD1 (5 bases). The V gene lost 6 bases and the J gene lost 0 bases, with 9 bases spanning the gap. CDR1 and CDR2 (germline): SGHRS, YFSETQ. CDR3 length: 13 residues. The CDR3 spells CASKRQMNTEAFF. CDR3 DNA sequence: TGCGCCAGCAAGCGACAGATGAACACTGAAGCTTTCTTT.

The chain couples TRBV7-9 to TRBJ2-7; D remains unclear. V dropped 5 bases and J dropped 2 bases, with 22 bases sitting between them. This CDR3 is 17 amino acids long. Germline CDR1 and CDR2: SEHNR and FQNEAQ (reference sequence). The CDR3 DNA reads TGTGCCAGCAGCCCACCGATGTCGGCAAACGCCGCCTACGAGCAGTACTTC. The encoded protein is CASSPPMSANAAYEQYF.

The V call is TRBV7-2, the J call TRBJ2-7, with D possibly being TRBD1 (5 bases). Germline CDR1 reads SGHTA; CDR2 reads FQGNSA. CDR3 length equals 16 residues. The V and J ends lost 1 base and 7 bases respectively, with 20 bases between them. This CDR3 is CASSLEMQAAGAEQYF. The CDR3, as DNA: TGTGCCAGCAGCTTAGAGATGCAGGCAGCTGGGGCAGAGCAGTACTTC.

The chain joins TRBV9 to TRBJ1-3; D call uncertain. The CDR3 runs to 13 residues. Trimming left V 0 bases short and J 9 bases short, with 10 bases between. Germline CDR1 reads SGDLS; CDR2 reads YYNGEE. CDR3 region: CASSVVQEGTIYF. As DNA, the CDR3 is TGTGCCAGCAGCGTAGTGCAGGAGGGCACCATATATTTT.

Concerning this clone itself: A junction boundary mismatches the germline segment, possibly from a read error. The genes are TRBV9 and TRBJ1-4; 7 nucleotides agree with TRBD1. The CDR3 loop spans 16 amino acids. Germline V lookup: CDR1 SGDLS, CDR2 YYNGEE. CDR3 coding DNA: TGTGCCAGCAGCCGGTCCCCAGGGGGGACTAATGAAAAGCTGTTTTTT. Amino acid sequence: CASSRSPGGTNEKLFF.

A few counts support this clone. The J gene is TRBJ1-5, the V gene TRBV6-1, with TRBD1 matching over 7 bases. CDR1 and CDR2 (germline): MNHNS, SASEGT. V was pared by 7 bases and J by 2 bases, with 5 bases of the junction left unmatched. The CDR3 has 14 residues. In DNA, the CDR3 is TGTGCCAGCACTAACCAGGGGGGCAATCAGCCCCAGCATTTT. This codes for CASTNQGGNQPQHF.

The V call is TRBV27, the J call TRBJ1-2, with 10 bases lining up with TRBD1. CDR3 length equals 13 residues. V was pared by 6 bases and J by 8 bases, with 6 bases of the junction left unmatched. CDR1 is MNHEY and CDR2 is SMNVEV in the germline V gene (reference sequence). CDR3 nucleotides: TGTGCCAGCAGACCGGGGACAGGGGTGGGCTACACCTTC. The encoded protein is CASRPGTGVGYTF.

The chain uses TRBV19 and TRBJ2-2, with no clear D. The CDR3 extends over 13 amino acids. In germline, CDR1 is LNHDA, CDR2 SQIVND (reference sequence). V lost 3 bases and J lost 4, with 6 bases in between. The CDR3 loop is CASSMSLTGELFF. CDR3 nucleotide sequence: TGTGCCAGTAGTATGTCCCTCACCGGGGAGCTGTTTTTT.